This T cell receptor (beta chain) was obtained from a study of T-cell memory formation after mild COVID-19 (dated by TCRdb to 2020 to 2022). Turning to the overall study: TCR sequence clusters from the two donors were largely donor specific. Longitudinal TCRalpha and TCRbeta repertoire sequencing tracked T-cell clones expanding and contracting after mild COVID-19 in a couple of donors. Two young, previously healthy adult volunteers, one female and one male, were included in the cohort.

About this clonotype: Its recognized antigen is unknown. Per-nucleotide qualities are absent, and no much larger clonotype sits a single base away.

The sequencer was an Illumina NovaSeq 6000. TCRalpha and TCRbeta cDNA libraries were constructed by 5'RACE with constant-segment primers, with sample barcodes and unique molecular identifiers being introduced. RNA was extracted from every sample with Trizol reagent. Libraries were amplified in two PCR steps, with a second sample barcode and Illumina TruSeq adapters added in the second step. The libraries were sequenced on an Illumina NovaSeq using 2 x 150 bp paired-end reads. In the source study's methods: The reads were demultiplexed and collapsed into UMI-guided consensus sequences using migec v1.2.7. Using mixcr v2.1.11, the UMI consensuses were aligned to TRA and TRB V and J templates and assembled into clonotypes. A clonotype was counted as expanded or contracted only when both edgeR and NoisET called the clonotype significant, with the noise models trained on biological replicates. edgeR calls used a false discovery rate-adjusted p below 0.01 and a log2 fold-change threshold of 1. As an exploratory analysis of dynamics, max-normalized trajectories of the 1000 most abundant clonotypes were examined by PCA with hierarchical clustering. The CD4 or CD8 phenotype of responding clones was assigned using the separately sequenced CD4+ and CD8+ repertoires. TCRdb trimmed public reads at Q25 via fastp, called clones via MiXCR and kept in-frame beta chains. CDR3 protein sequences are deduplicated, and each keeps its most common genes and DNA. The V and J calls reflect TCRdb's pipeline rather than the authors' work. The sample records around 250,000 distinct CDR3 sequences, roughly 10% of which are singletons. The top ten clonotypes cover under 25% of the sample.

The investigation overall reported the following: Contracting CD4+ clones were found mainly in CM and EM memory subsets, while CD8+ clones were enriched in EMRA. Balanced CD4/CD8 phenotypes were observed for clones contracting from day 15 to 85, whereas a bias towards CD4+ was observed for a second wave of clones expanding from day 15 to 37. Only two mild cases were covered in the study, and larger cohorts including severe cases with pre-infection samples were considered necessary. The detection of some responding clones in pre-infection memory suggests that pre-existing cross-reactive memory T cells joined the SARS-CoV-2 response. SARS-CoV-2 specificity was not confirmed for the second-wave clones peaking on day 37.

Ficoll-Paque density gradient centrifugation was used to isolate PBMCs. The sample was PBMCs or a T cell subset sorted from them (not recorded which). This clonotype originated in a man between 18 and 35 years old who had mild COVID-19 (a few samples of this study predate the infection). The sample titles of this study are shuffled in the database, so cell type and time point are left out; the donor was told from shared clones.

The CDR3 reads CASSLGGGAGNEQFF. The sequenced DNA: TGTGCCAGCAGTTTAGGCGGGGGGGCAGGCAATGAGCAGTTCTTC. This chain joins TRBV27 to TRBJ2-1, and TRBD2 matches 9 of the central bases. CDR1 and CDR2 (MNHEY, SMNVEV) derive from the germline V gene (reference sequence). The germline V end is reduced by 2 bases and the J end by 6 bases; junction bases left unmatched: 5. The CDR3 spans 15 residues, from the cysteine through the phenylalanine. Just the 45-base CDR3 DNA is kept, in frame starting at base 1.